A selection of T cell receptor beta chains follows, all from one sample in a study of radiation and T cells in renal cell carcinoma. Measured with immunoSEQ multiplex PCR; TCRdb has only the in-frame clones, and not every one. The data show about 170,000 clones, 88% seen once. The source material was blood, sampled from a patient whose treatment included radiotherapy and nephrectomy. All receptors come from a woman aged 45-65 years with renal cell carcinoma. Both conserved end residues are part of each CDR3. D genes are given only for firm matches. Only part of the rows carry a size: once, few, many, or a class if the clone is expanded.

J | size | D | V | DNA | CDR3
TRBJ2-2 | NA | TRBD2 | TRBV7-2 | TGTGCCAGCAGCCGCGGGGGGGCGGACACCGGGGAGCTGTTTTTT | CASSRGGADTGELFF
TRBJ2-7 | few | NA | TRBV20-1 | TGCAGTGCCCTCCCAGGGTTCGAGCAGTACTTC | CSALPGFEQYF
TRBJ2-7 | NA | NA | TRBV11-2 | TGTGCCAGCAGCTTATTTGGGGTAGCAGGATACGAGCAGTACTTC | CASSLFGVAGYEQYF
TRBJ2-2 | NA | TRBD1 | TRBV5-3 | TGTGCCAGAAGCTTGGTAGGGACAGGGTCGAACACCGGGGAGCTGTTTTTT | CARSLVGTGSNTGELFF
TRBJ2-7 | NA | TRBD2 | TRBV18 | TGTGCCAGCTCACCCACTAGCGGGGGGGGTAGCTCCTACGAGCAGTACTTC | CASSPTSGGGSSYEQYF
TRBJ1-6 | few | NA | TRBV6-5 | TGTGCCAGCAGGGTTGCGGGCTATAATTCACCCCTCCACTTT | CASRVAGYNSPLHF
TRBJ2-1 | NA | NA | TRBV30 | TGTGCCTGGAGAGGAGCCGACTCCTACAATGAGCAGTTCTTC | CAWRGADSYNEQFF
TRBJ1-2 | NA | NA | TRBV2 | TGTGCCAGCAGTGACAGGGAAACTAACTATGGCTACACCTTC | CASSDRETNYGYTF
TRBJ2-3 | NA | NA | TRBV5-1 | TGCGCCAGCAGCTTGACAGCCCGTAGCACAGATACGCAGTATTTT | CASSLTARSTDTQYF
TRBJ1-5 | NA | NA | TRBV7-2 | TGTGCCAGCAGCTTAGGGGGGGCCGCGAACGGTCAGCCCCAGCATTTT | CASSLGGAANGQPQHF
TRBJ2-1 | NA | NA | TRBV7-3 | TGTGCCAGCAGCTCCGGAGTCTTGAGTGAGCAGTTCTTC | CASSSGVLSEQFF
TRBJ2-5 | once | TRBD1 | TRBV25-1 | TGTGCCAGCACTCTTTCGACAGGGGGCAGGGAGACCCAGTACTTC | CASTLSTGGRETQYF
TRBJ1-4 | NA | TRBD1 | TRBV6-6 | TGTGCCAGCAGAGACAGGGGGCGTAGTGAAAAACTGTTTTTT | CASRDRGRSEKLFF
TRBJ2-5 | NA | TRBD2 | TRBV4-1 | TGCGCCAGCAGCCAAGCCAGCGGGGCTCAAGAGACCCAGTACTTC | CASSQASGAQETQYF
TRBJ2-4 | NA | NA | TRBV7-9 | TGTGCCAGCAGCTTTTATGGCGGCGAAGGCCCACACCTTAAAAACATTCAGTACTTC | CASSFYGGEGPHLKNIQYF
TRBJ2-1 | NA | NA | TRBV5-1 | TGCGCCAGCAGCCCCAGGTCAAGCTCCTACAATGAGCAGTTCTTC | CASSPRSSSYNEQFF
TRBJ1-5 | NA | NA | TRBV2 | TGTGCCAGCAGTTCGGATAATCAGCCCCAGCATTTT | CASSSDNQPQHF
TRBJ1-1 | NA | NA | TRBV11-3 | TGTGCCAGCAGCGTCCTTCAGAACACTGAAGCTTTCTTT | CASSVLQNTEAFF
TRBJ2-7 | NA | TRBD1 | TRBV6-5 | TGTGCCAGCAGGGGCACAGGGGGTATAATCTCCGAGCAGTACTTC | CASRGTGGIISEQYF
TRBJ2-5 | NA | NA | TRBV7-9 | TGTGCCAGCAGCTTAGATGTCCTAGCGGAGACCCAGTACTTC | CASSLDVLAETQYF
TRBJ1-1 | NA | NA | TRBV9 | TGTGCCAGCAGCGTAACTATCGGCGGGGGAGAGAACACTGAAGCTTTCTTT | CASSVTIGGGENTEAFF
TRBJ1-2 | once | TRBD1 | TRBV28 | TGTGCCAGCAGCCAGGGACAGGGGGAAGTATATGGCTACACCTTC | CASSQGQGEVYGYTF
TRBJ2-1 | NA | TRBD2 | TRBV30 | TGTGCCTGGAGTAAGAAAGCGGGGAACTACAATGAGCAGTTCTTC | CAWSKKAGNYNEQFF
TRBJ1-2 | NA | NA | TRBV6-6 | TGTGCCAGCACCGACAGGATCCCTGGTGGCTACACCTTC | CASTDRIPGGYTF
TRBJ2-5 | NA | NA | TRBV5-1 | TGCGCCAGCGGGAATGAAGAGACCCAGTACTTC | CASGNEETQYF
TRBJ1-1 | NA | NA | TRBV7-3 | TGTGCCAGCAGCTTTGACGACAGGCAGAACACTGAAGCTTTCTTT | CASSFDDRQNTEAFF